The 32 T cell receptor beta chains given below trace back to one sample, sequenced in a study of blood T cell repertoires in COVID-19. Libraries were prepared by immunoSEQ multiplex PCR; TCRdb keeps only in-frame clonotypes and omits some of them. Among approximately 210,000 clones, 75% to 90% were seen once, and the ten largest hold around 0.7%. Specimen: peripheral blood. All receptors come from a man between 35 and 55 years old with acute or convalescent COVID-19.

The chain joins TRBV5-6 to TRBJ1-6; D perhaps matches TRBD1 (5 bases). V lost 7 bases and J 10 bases, leaving 18 bases between the germline ends. This CDR3 spans 14 amino acids. Germline values: CDR1 SGHDT, CDR2 YYEEEE. The CDR3 loop is CASGNIGVRSPLHF. DNA for the CDR3: TGTGCCAGCGGAAATATAGGGGTGCGATCACCCCTCCACTTT.

This clone was counted a few times. The rearrangement joins TRBV19 to TRBJ1-2; D not resolved. Germline CDR1 and CDR2: LNHDA and SQIVND (reference sequence). Deletions cut 6 bases from V and 0 bases from J, with 14 bases between. The CDR3 consists of 15 residues. CDR3 in amino acids: CASRGDFLANYGYTF. CDR3 nucleotides: TGTGCCAGTAGGGGAGATTTTTTAGCTAACTATGGCTACACCTTC.

The chain combines TRBV19 with TRBJ2-5; D perhaps matches TRBD2 (6 bases). The length of the CDR3 is 13 residues. From germline, CDR1 is LNHDA and CDR2 SQIVND (reference sequence). The CDR3 sequence is CATAGPAGETQYF. The CDR3 DNA is TGTGCGACGGCGGGGCCAGCCGGGGAGACCCAGTACTTC. The full variable domain, with the rest looked up from reference TRBV19 and TRBJ2-5, is DGGITQSPKYLFRKEGQNVTLSCEQNLNHDAMYWYRQDPGQGLRLIYYSQIVNDFQKGDIAEGYSVSREKKESFPLTVTSAQKNPTAFYLCATAGPAGETQYFGPGTRLLVL.

The V call is TRBV24-1, the J call TRBJ1-1, with D possibly being TRBD1 (5 bases). With 5 bases removed from V and 0 bases from J, the gap between germline ends came to 12 bases. This CDR3 contains 15 residues. Germline CDR1 KGHDR, CDR2 SFDVKD. CDR3: CATSGGGTMNTEAFF. The CDR3 nucleotides read TGTGCCACCAGTGGGGGAGGGACCATGAACACTGAAGCTTTCTTT.

The J gene is TRBJ1-5, the V gene TRBV19, with 9 bases fitting TRBD1. Trimming cost V 5 bases and J 6 bases; bases outside gene matches: 11. The CDR3 totals 16 residues. Germline V CDR1 and CDR2: LNHDA, SQIVND (reference sequence). CDR3 region: CASSARDRVGSQPQHF. CDR3 coding DNA: TGTGCCAGTAGTGCCCGGGACAGGGTTGGGAGTCAGCCCCAGCATTTT. The full variable domain, with the rest looked up from reference TRBV19 and TRBJ1-5, is DGGITQSPKYLFRKEGQNVTLSCEQNLNHDAMYWYRQDPGQGLRLIYYSQIVNDFQKGDIAEGYSVSREKKESFPLTVTSAQKNPTAFYLCASSARDRVGSQPQHFGDGTRLSIL.

The genes are TRBV10-3 and TRBJ2-2, with D maybe TRBD2 (6 bases). Germline V gene lookup returns CDR1 ENHRY and CDR2 SYGVKD. This CDR3 is 16 amino acids long. V gave up 1 base and J gave up 2 bases, with 11 bases separating them. The CDR3 bases are TGTGCCATCAGTGAGTTTACTAGCTTTAACACCGGGGAGCTGTTTTTT. It translates to CAISEFTSFNTGELFF.

The chain joins TRBV7-2 to TRBJ2-1; weak D call: TRBD1 (6 bases). V shed 3 bases and J shed 6 bases, with 18 bases lying between them. This CDR3 region has 16 residues. From germline, CDR1 is SGHTA and CDR2 FQGNSA. The CDR3 reads CASSFSGVLLSNEQFF. The CDR3 region has the DNA TGTGCCAGCAGCTTCTCAGGGGTATTATTAAGCAATGAGCAGTTCTTC.

This clone was seen only a few times. J is TRBJ2-5 and V is TRBV5-1, with D maybe TRBD2 (6 bases). The length of the CDR3 is 14 residues. The germline V and J ends were trimmed by 1 base and 4 bases, with 11 bases remaining between them. Germline CDR1 reads SGHRS; CDR2 reads YFSETQ. The CDR3: CASSLLGGGETQYF. Written as DNA, the CDR3 is TGCGCCAGCAGCTTGCTCGGGGGAGGAGAGACCCAGTACTTC.

The chain recombines TRBV25-1 with TRBJ2-3; tentative D call: TRBD1 (6 bases). Trimming cost V 2 bases and J 2 bases, with 14 bases left between them. The CDR3 contains 16 residues. Germline V gene sequence: CDR1 MGHDK, CDR2 SYGVNS. The CDR3 DNA sequence: TGTGCCAGCAGTGAAAGAGGCAGGGGATTCACAGATACGCAGTATTTT. This sequence encodes CASSERGRGFTDTQYF. The full variable domain, with the rest looked up from reference TRBV25-1 and TRBJ2-3, is EADIYQTPRYLVIGTGKKITLECSQTMGHDKMYWYQQDPGMELHLIHYSYGVNSTEKGDLSSESTVSRIRTEHFPLTLESARPSHTSQYLCASSERGRGFTDTQYFGPGTRLTVL.

The gene calls are TRBV24-1 and TRBJ1-5; D is unresolved. Trimming stripped 3 bases from V and 11 bases from J, with 19 bases between. This CDR3 contains 15 residues. Germline V CDR1 and CDR2: KGHDR, SFDVKD. This chain's CDR3 is CATSDPREAASAQHF. The CDR3 nucleotides are TGTGCCACCAGTGATCCCCGGGAGGCCGCAAGCGCCCAGCATTTT.

This clone is a singleton in its sample. The chain combines TRBV11-3 with TRBJ2-1; TRBD2 agrees at 8 bases. The CDR3 extends over 15 amino acids. The trim removed 3 bases at V and 4 bases at J, leaving 5 bases unmatched. Germline V gene sequence: CDR1 SGHNT, CDR2 YENEEA. Here the CDR3 reads CASSFSSGFYNEQFF. The CDR3 DNA is TGTGCCAGCAGCTTCTCTAGCGGGTTTTACAATGAGCAGTTCTTC.

The chain has TRBV6-2 or TRBV6-3 and TRBJ1-2, with a tentative D call TRBD1 (5 bases). The CDR3 extends over 14 amino acids. Trimming removed 5 bases at V and 7 bases at J, with 17 bases between. Germline loops: CDR1 MNHEY, CDR2 SVGEGT. In DNA form, the CDR3 reads TGTGCCAGCAGTCGCCCCTCCAGGGTGGCTGGCTACACCTTC. Protein sequence: CASSRPSRVAGYTF.

The chain is built from TRBV6-5 and TRBJ2-1, with TRBD2 matching over 8 bases. V shed 4 bases and J 7 bases; nucleotides not matched to a gene: 6. CDR1 is MNHEY, CDR2 SVGAGI, per germline. The CDR3 extends over 14 amino acids. The CDR3 DNA sequence: TGTGCCAGCAGTTCCAGCGGGAGAGGGAATGAGCAGTTCTTC. It specifies CASSSSGRGNEQFF.

The chain links TRBV5-1 to TRBJ2-7; 8 bases fit TRBD2. The CDR3 is 15 residues long. The germline V gene has CDR1 SGHRS and CDR2 YFSETQ. V was pared by 4 bases and J by 2 bases, with 8 bases of the junction left unmatched. The CDR3 loop reads CASSPRLAGTYEQYF. The CDR3 DNA is TGCGCCAGCAGCCCCCGGCTAGCGGGTACCTACGAGCAGTACTTC.

This clone was counted once. V usage is TRBV6-2 or TRBV6-3 and J usage is TRBJ2-5; no firm D call. The CDR3 loop spans 15 amino acids. The germline CDR1 and CDR2 sequences are MNHEY and SVGEGT. Trimming left V 4 bases short and J 1 base short, with 13 bases between. The CDR3 DNA sequence: TGTGCCAGCAGTTTTTCTGGGCATAGCCAAGAGACCCAGTACTTC. Its protein is CASSFSGHSQETQYF.

The CDR3 spells CASTWRGGDGYTF. The CDR3 DNA reads as TGTGCCAGTACCTGGAGGGGCGGGGATGGCTACACCTTC. The chain employs TRBV19 and TRBJ1-2; tentatively, D is TRBD1 (5 bases). Trimming removed 7 bases at V and 6 bases at J, with 15 bases between. The CDR3 has 13 amino acids. CDR1 and CDR2 (germline): LNHDA, SQIVND (reference sequence).

The chain recombines TRBV7-9 with TRBJ2-1; 9 bases align to TRBD2. Germline loops: CDR1 SEHNR, CDR2 FQNEAQ (reference sequence). The CDR3 has 17 residues. Trimming cost V 5 bases and J 10 bases; bases outside gene matches: 18. The CDR3 DNA follows: TGTGCCAGCAGCACCCTAGCGGGAACGCCCCTCTCACGCGAGCAGTTCTTC. Protein product: CASSTLAGTPLSREQFF.

As regards this clone: Other nucleotide sequences from this sample produce the same CDR3. V gene TRBV11-3 combines with J gene TRBJ2-3, with TRBD2 identical over 10 bases. The V segment lost 5 bases and the J segment 0 bases; nucleotides outside the gene matches: 11. The CDR3 sequence is 18 residues long. Germline V CDR1 and CDR2: SGHNT, YENEEA. CDR3 bases: TGTGCCAGCAGCCTGGGATTAGCGGGGGGTCCTAGCACAGATACGCAGTATTTT. Translating it yields CASSLGLAGGPSTDTQYF.

The V call is TRBV14, the J call TRBJ2-7; possibly TRBD1 for D (6 bases). Germline-derived CDR1 and CDR2 are SGHDN and FVKESK. The CDR3 is 17 residues long. Between the trimmed V and J ends, which lost 1 base and 0 bases, there was a span of 16 bases. The CDR3 region is CASSQGRTTGISYEQYF. DNA for the CDR3: TGTGCCAGCAGCCAAGGGCGTACGACAGGAATCTCCTACGAGCAGTACTTC.

The rearrangement joins TRBV27 to TRBJ2-3; unclear D gene. Germline V gene data show CDR1 as MNHEY and CDR2 as SMNVEV (reference sequence). The germline V and J ends were trimmed by 2 bases and 1 base, with 10 bases remaining between them. The CDR3 totals 15 residues. CDR3 sequence: CASSLQPTGTDTQYF. CDR3 sequence (DNA): TGTGCCAGCAGTTTACAACCAACGGGCACAGATACGCAGTATTTT.

The chain joins TRBV3-1 (or the pseudogene TRBV3-2) to TRBJ2-6, with D tentatively TRBD2 (5 bases). CDR1 is LGHDT and CDR2 is YNNKEL in the germline V gene (reference sequence). This CDR3 spans 18 amino acids. With 0 bases removed from V and 0 bases from J, the gap between germline ends came to 12 bases. This CDR3 reads CASSQEGSGDSGANVLTF. The CDR3 region has the DNA TGTGCCAGCAGCCAAGAAGGGTCCGGGGACTCTGGGGCCAACGTCCTGACTTTC.

The chain has TRBV14 and TRBJ2-5, with D uncertain. The CDR3 totals 14 residues. CDR1 is SGHDN, CDR2 FVKESK, per germline. Trimming removed 1 base from V and 1 base from J, with 7 bases in between. The CDR3: CASSQGNSQETQYF. CDR3 DNA: TGTGCCAGCAGCCAAGGGAACAGCCAAGAGACCCAGTACTTC. The full variable domain, in which reference TRBV14 and TRBJ2-5 provide the parts outside the CDR3, is EAGVTQFPSHSVIEKGQTVTLRCDPISGHDNLYWYRRVMGKEIKFLLHFVKESKQDESGMPNNRFLAERTGGTYSTLKVQPAELEDSGVYFCASSQGNSQETQYFGPGTRLLVL.

The chain links TRBV5-8 to TRBJ2-4, with D maybe TRBD2 (6 bases). The CDR3 has 18 amino acids. Trimming removed 1 base at V and 2 bases at J, with 19 bases between. The V gene's germline CDR1 is SGHTS and CDR2 YDEGEE. CDR3 amino acids: CASSLSRRGRLSKNIQYF. The CDR3, as DNA: TGTGCCAGCAGCTTGTCGAGACGAGGGAGGCTATCCAAAAACATTCAGTACTTC.

The chain recombines TRBV5-8 with TRBJ1-2, with no clear D. CDR1 and CDR2 (germline): SGHTS, YDEGEE. The CDR3 has 14 residues. V dropped 6 bases and J dropped 0 bases, with 12 bases sitting between them. This chain's CDR3 is CASTLTHSNYGYTF. The CDR3 region has the DNA TGTGCCAGCACCCTGACACACTCTAACTATGGCTACACCTTC. The full variable domain, completed using reference TRBV5-8 and TRBJ1-2, is EAGVTQSPTHLIKTRGQQATLRCSPISGHTSVYWYQQALGLGLQFLLWYDEGEERNRGNFPPRFSGRQFPNYSSELNVNALELEDSALYLCASTLTHSNYGYTFGSGTRLTVV.

This chain connects TRBV29-1 to TRBJ2-1, with TRBD1 matching 10 bases. Germline V lookup: CDR1 SQVTM, CDR2 ANQGSEA. V shed 6 bases and J 8 bases; nucleotides not matched to a gene: 7. The CDR3 consists of 13 residues. The CDR3 sequence: CSVGSGTGDEQFF. CDR3 in DNA: TGCAGCGTGGGCTCCGGGACAGGGGATGAGCAGTTCTTC.

This rearrangement joins TRBV6-1 to TRBJ2-5; D might be TRBD1 (5 bases). CDR1 and CDR2 (germline): MNHNS, SASEGT. CDR3 length: 14 residues. V was cut by 1 base and J by 5 bases, with 11 bases left in between. The CDR3 DNA reads as TGTGCCAGCAGTGAAGGTGGGGCGCGGGAGACCCAGTACTTC. This encodes CASSEGGARETQYF.

The chain employs TRBV5-1 and TRBJ2-1; TRBD1 aligns across 11 bases. Germline V gene data show CDR1 as SGHRS and CDR2 as YFSETQ. J gave up 2 bases and V 4 bases, and 5 bases lay outside the gene matches. The CDR3 covers 16 residues. The CDR3 region is CASSRGTGGTYNEQFF. DNA for the CDR3: TGCGCCAGCAGCCGAGGGACAGGGGGGACCTACAATGAGCAGTTCTTC.

This clone was picked up one time. V usage is TRBV11-2 and J usage is TRBJ2-7; 9 nucleotides match TRBD1. Germline V gene lookup returns CDR1 SGHAT and CDR2 FQNNGV. The CDR3 loop spans 15 amino acids. V dropped 3 bases and J dropped 2; count of bases not matched to a gene: 5. The CDR3 protein is CASSFGTGSPYEQYF. In DNA, the CDR3 is TGTGCCAGCAGCTTTGGGACAGGGTCCCCCTACGAGCAGTACTTC.

The chain carries TRBV27 and TRBJ2-7, with TRBD2 identical over 8 bases. The V gene end was trimmed by 4 bases and the J gene end by 4 bases; junction bases not matched to a gene: 9. CDR1 is MNHEY and CDR2 is SMNVEV in the germline V gene (reference sequence). This CDR3 is built from 15 residues. CDR3 protein: CASSSRSSGKYEQYF. In DNA, the CDR3 is TGTGCCAGCAGTTCCCGTAGTAGCGGGAAGTACGAGCAGTACTTC.

V usage is TRBV18 and J usage is TRBJ2-3, with D maybe TRBD1 (6 bases). Germline V gene lookup returns CDR1 KGHSH and CDR2 LQKENI. V lost 6 bases and J lost 4, with 17 bases in between. This CDR3 spans 15 amino acids. CDR3 amino acids: CASSPDPWGPDTQYF. The CDR3, as DNA: TGTGCCAGCTCCCCTGACCCGTGGGGGCCAGATACGCAGTATTTT.

The genes are TRBV7-8 and TRBJ2-7, with D uncertain. The CDR3 loop spans 13 amino acids. Trimming cost V 4 bases and J 0 bases, with 7 bases left between them. The germline CDR1 and CDR2 sequences are SGHVS and FQNEAQ. Here the CDR3 reads CASSYRSSYEQYF. The DNA for the CDR3 is TGTGCCAGCAGCTACCGGTCCTCCTACGAGCAGTACTTC.

This clone was detected a few times. V gene TRBV5-1 combines with J gene TRBJ2-7, with D perhaps matching TRBD2 (6 bases). The CDR3 contains 14 residues. Germline CDR1 reads SGHRS; CDR2 reads YFSETQ. Between the trimmed V and J ends, which lost 4 bases and 7 bases, there was a span of 18 bases. The CDR3 reads CASSLPGTAREQYF. In DNA form, the CDR3 reads TGCGCCAGCAGCCTCCCGGGGACTGCCCGGGAGCAGTACTTC.